This entry lists 31 T cell receptor beta chains sequenced from one sample in a study of T cells after posttransplantation cyclophosphamide. Assay: immunoSEQ multiplex PCR; the TCRdb copy retains only in-frame clones and omits some. The data contain about 52,000 clones, roughly 92% of them seen just once; the ten biggest clones take up about 3.1%. Sequencing was performed on PBMCs. These receptors were obtained from a woman aged 25 to 45 in good health and a related stem cell transplant donor.

This chain links TRBV4-1 with TRBJ2-7; a weak D match, TRBD1 (5 bases). V lost 0 bases and J 7 bases, leaving 10 bases between the germline ends. Germline CDR1 and CDR2: MGHRA and YSYEKL. The CDR3 is 13 residues long. The CDR3 DNA follows: TGCGCCAGCAGCCAAGATCAGGGTGGGGAGCAGTACTTC. It translates to CASSQDQGGEQYF.

V gene TRBV2 combines with J gene TRBJ1-1, with D unclear. V was clipped by 4 bases and J by 3 bases, with 15 bases between them. CDR3 length: 15 amino acids. Germline V CDR1 and CDR2: SNHLY, FYNNEI. This CDR3 is CASSVLGRGYTEAFF. CDR3 DNA: TGTGCCAGCAGTGTTTTAGGTCGGGGTTACACTGAAGCTTTCTTT.

The rearrangement links TRBV28 to TRBJ2-2, with 8 bases identical to TRBD1. The V gene end was trimmed by 3 bases and the J gene end by 1 base; junction bases not matched to a gene: 4. CDR1 MDHEN and CDR2 SYDVKM come from the germline V gene. CDR3 length: 16 amino acids. CDR3 nucleotide sequence: TGTGCCAGCAGTTTTTTCGGGACAGGGAACACCGGGGAGCTGTTTTTT. This encodes CASSFFGTGNTGELFF.

The J gene is TRBJ2-6, the V gene TRBV10-3, with D maybe TRBD2 (6 bases). The CDR3 has 15 residues. Germline V CDR1 and CDR2: ENHRY, SYGVKD. The germline V and J ends were trimmed by 6 bases and 2 bases, with 11 bases remaining between them. CDR3: CAIRTSIPGANVLTF. CDR3 DNA sequence: TGTGCCATCAGAACTAGCATCCCTGGGGCCAACGTCCTGACTTTC.

The V gene is TRBV9, the J gene TRBJ2-2; TRBD2 agrees at 14 bases. V lost 2 bases and J lost 1; bases outside the gene matches: 4. Germline values: CDR1 SGDLS, CDR2 YYNGEE. The CDR3 has 18 residues. CDR3 protein: CASSVSGTSGGNTGELFF. The CDR3 DNA sequence: TGTGCCAGCAGCGTTTCCGGGACTAGCGGGGGGAACACCGGGGAGCTGTTTTTT.

The chain has TRBV28 and TRBJ1-2; D unresolved. V lost 4 bases and J 2 bases, leaving 14 bases between the germline ends. Germline V CDR1 and CDR2: MDHEN, SYDVKM. The CDR3 spans 15 residues. As DNA, the CDR3 is TGTGCCAGCAGTTCTCACTCGACTGCAAACTATGGCTACACCTTC. Its translation: CASSSHSTANYGYTF.

The J gene is TRBJ2-7, the V gene TRBV4-3; maybe TRBD2 (5 bases). The CDR3 covers 15 residues. Germline V lookup: CDR1 LGHNA, CDR2 YSLEER. Trimming took off 1 base at V and 2 bases at J, with 12 bases between the two ends. The CDR3 loop is CASSQAQTEAYEQYF. The CDR3 DNA follows: TGCGCCAGCAGCCAAGCACAGACGGAGGCCTACGAGCAGTACTTC.

This clone occurred a few times. The chain uses TRBV30 and TRBJ2-7; 8 positions match TRBD1. The CDR3 length is 11 residues. Germline CDR1 and CDR2: GTSNPN and SVGIG (reference sequence). Losses at the gene ends were 5 bases for V and 6 bases for J; bases not matched to a gene: 3. Written as DNA, the CDR3 is TGTGCCTGGGGACAGGGCTCCGAGCAGTACTTC. Residues: CAWGQGSEQYF. The full variable domain, rest sourced from reference TRBV30 and TRBJ2-7, is SQTIHQWPATLVQPVGSPLSLECTVEGTSNPNLYWYRQAAGRGLQLLFYSVGIGQISSEVPQNLSASRPQDRQFILSSKKLLLSDSGFYLCAWGQGSEQYFGPGTRLTVT.

The V gene is TRBV4-3, the J gene TRBJ1-3; D gene uncertain. Deletions cut 0 bases from V and 5 bases from J, with 8 bases between. This CDR3 has 14 amino acids. Germline V gives CDR1 LGHNA, CDR2 YSLEER. CDR3 nucleotide sequence: TGCGCCAGCAGCCAAGATACATCTCGAAACACCATATATTTT. Translation gives CASSQDTSRNTIYF.

This clone occurred once. J is TRBJ1-2 and V is TRBV21-1; the table's D call of TRBD1 was not tested on the DNA. TRBV21-1 is tagged as a pseudogene. CDR3 length equals 13 residues. DNA for the CDR3: TGTGCCAGCAGCACGCGGACAGGGATCGGCTACACCTTC. Translation gives CASSTRTGIGYTF.

This chain joins TRBV4-2 and TRBJ2-7; a possible D gene is TRBD2 (5 bases). The CDR3 consists of 14 residues. CDR1 and CDR2 from the germline V gene are LGHNA and YNFKEQ. V lost 1 base, J lost 0 bases, and 7 bases lay in between. The CDR3 spells CASSQAGDSYEQYF. The CDR3 DNA reads TGTGCCAGCAGCCAAGCCGGGGACTCCTACGAGCAGTACTTC.

This chain joins TRBV18 and TRBJ1-2, with 8 nucleotides matching TRBD1. The germline CDR1 and CDR2 sequences are KGHSH and LQKENI. The CDR3 loop spans 14 amino acids. J lost 5 bases, V lost 3 bases, and 5 bases had no gene match. The CDR3 region has the DNA TGTGCCAGCTCACCTAAGACAGGGGCGTATGGCTACACCTTC. Translation: CASSPKTGAYGYTF.

This chain connects TRBV29-1 to TRBJ1-1; no clear D gene. Germline V gene sequence: CDR1 SQVTM, CDR2 ANQGSEA. The CDR3 sequence is 13 residues long. V dropped 7 bases and J dropped 0 bases, with 12 bases sitting between them. This chain's CDR3 is CSGAINMNTEAFF. The CDR3 DNA follows: TGCAGCGGTGCAATCAACATGAACACTGAAGCTTTCTTT.

CDR3 residues: CAISATGGDTEAFF. The CDR3 nucleotides are TGTGCCATCAGTGCTACAGGGGGCGACACTGAAGCTTTCTTT. The chain combines TRBV10-3 with TRBJ1-1; TRBD1 agrees at 9 bases. Per the germline V gene, CDR1 is ENHRY and CDR2 is SYGVKD. After removal of 4 bases from V and 3 bases from J, the junction contained 3 bases not matched to a gene. This CDR3 is 14 amino acids long.

The chain has TRBV5-1 and TRBJ2-7, with 7 bases aligning to TRBD1. V was pared by 0 bases and J by 3 bases, with 3 bases of the junction left unmatched. The V gene's germline CDR1 is SGHRS and CDR2 YFSETQ. CDR3 size: 14 residues. The CDR3 nucleotides read TGCGCCAGCAGCTTGGGACAGGGATACTACGAGCAGTACTTC. Translating gives CASSLGQGYYEQYF.

The J gene is TRBJ1-1, the V gene TRBV7-9; 9 bases match TRBD1. Germline V gives CDR1 SEHNR, CDR2 FQNEAQ (reference sequence). There are 13 residues in the CDR3. V trimming: 5 bases; J trimming: 4 bases; junction bases outside the gene matches: 2. The DNA of the CDR3 is TGTGCCAGCAGCCCGGGACAGGGCACTGAAGCTTTCTTT. Its protein is CASSPGQGTEAFF.

J is TRBJ1-4 and V is TRBV4-1; 7 positions match TRBD1. The CDR3 is 16 residues long. Germline loops: CDR1 MGHRA, CDR2 YSYEKL. V lost 2 bases, J lost 8 bases, and 11 bases stayed unmatched. CDR3 loop: CASSQKGAGWREKLFF. CDR3 DNA: TGCGCCAGCAGCCAAAAGGGGGCAGGGTGGCGGGAAAAACTGTTTTTT.

The chain combines TRBV9 with TRBJ2-2; tentative D call: TRBD1 (6 bases). The CDR3 covers 13 residues. Germline CDR1 reads SGDLS; CDR2 reads YYNGEE. Trimming pared 4 bases from V and 5 bases from J, leaving 9 bases between. In nucleotides, the CDR3 is TGTGCCAGCAGCTTACAGGGAACCGGGGAGCTGTTTTTT. This encodes CASSLQGTGELFF.

The chain carries TRBV6-5 and TRBJ2-7, with D possibly being TRBD1 (6 bases). Germline-derived CDR1 and CDR2 are MNHEY and SVGAGI. Trimming pared 6 bases from V and 0 bases from J, leaving 15 bases between. There are 15 residues in the CDR3. The CDR3 coding sequence is TGTGCCAGCAGCCCTACGACAGGCGGCTCCTACGAGCAGTACTTC. Amino acids: CASSPTTGGSYEQYF.

Written as DNA, the CDR3 is TGTGCCAGCAGTAGGAGCGGGGGGAGACAAGAGACCCAGTACTTC. This codes for CASSRSGGRQETQYF. V and J are TRBV25-1 and TRBJ2-5; 9 bases agree with TRBD2. Per germline, CDR1 MGHDK and CDR2 SYGVNS. The length of the CDR3 is 15 residues. Trimming at V came to 5 bases and at J to 2 bases, leaving 6 bases not matched to a gene.

This chain uses TRBV18 with TRBJ1-6, with 7 bases lining up with TRBD1. Germline V gene data show CDR1 as KGHSH and CDR2 as LQKENI. CDR3 length: 20 amino acids. With 2 bases clipped from V and 4 bases from J, the junction kept 17 bases outside the gene matches. The CDR3 region is CASSPSGLGQSRGYNSPLHF. The CDR3 nucleotides are TGTGCCAGCTCACCATCCGGATTGGGACAGTCGAGGGGTTATAATTCACCCCTCCACTTT.

V usage is TRBV5-1 and J usage is TRBJ2-2; the D is unclear. The CDR3 totals 17 residues. The germline V gene encodes CDR1 SGHRS and CDR2 YFSETQ. With 4 bases removed from V and 1 base from J, the gap between germline ends came to 17 bases. CDR3 DNA sequence: TGCGCCAGCAGCCCAACCGTTACTACCGTGAACACCGGGGAGCTGTTTTTT. It is translated as CASSPTVTTVNTGELFF.

The rearrangement uses TRBV2 and TRBJ2-1, with 11 bases identical to TRBD2. V lost 5 bases to trimming and J lost 2 bases; unmatched junction nucleotides: 2. The CDR3 is made up of 15 amino acids. Per the germline V gene, CDR1 is SNHLY and CDR2 is FYNNEI. The CDR3 is CASSISGGAYNEQFF. Written as DNA, the CDR3 is TGTGCCAGCAGTATTAGCGGGGGGGCCTACAATGAGCAGTTCTTC.

This clone was observed a single time. The rearrangement joins TRBV7-2 to TRBJ2-5; D is possibly TRBD2 (5 bases). The ends were cut back, 3 bases at V and 4 bases at J, with 6 bases in the middle. The length of the CDR3 is 12 residues. Germline values: CDR1 SGHTA, CDR2 FQGNSA. CDR3 coding DNA: TGTGCCAGCAGCTTTGCGGGAGAGACCCAGTACTTC. Amino acid sequence: CASSFAGETQYF.

The chain employs TRBV7-2 and TRBJ2-7, with no clear D. Trimming pared 1 base from V and 4 bases from J, leaving 14 bases between. The CDR3 is 15 amino acids. Germline V gives CDR1 SGHTA, CDR2 FQGNSA. Written as DNA, the CDR3 is TGTGCCAGCAGCTTAGGAGGTAGCAAGGCTTACGAGCAGTACTTC. Protein sequence: CASSLGGSKAYEQYF.

V is TRBV28 and J is TRBJ1-1; D is perhaps TRBD1 (5 bases). The CDR3 is made up of 13 amino acids. Trimming removed 3 bases at V and 10 bases at J, with 15 bases between. The V gene's germline CDR1 is MDHEN and CDR2 SYDVKM. This CDR3 is CASSLGGGDGAFF. The CDR3 DNA reads TGTGCCAGCAGTTTGGGGGGGGGAGATGGAGCTTTCTTT. Using reference TRBV28 and TRBJ1-1 for the parts outside the CDR3, the full variable domain is DVKVTQSSRYLVKRTGEKVFLECVQDMDHENMFWYRQDPGLGLRLIYFSYDVKMKEKGDIPEGYSVSREKKERFSLILESASTNQTSMYLCASSLGGGDGAFFGQGTRLTVV.

This chain links TRBV4-2 with TRBJ1-2; D uncertain. CDR1 LGHNA and CDR2 YNFKEQ come from the germline V gene. The CDR3 has 15 amino acids. V lost 0 bases and J 4 bases, leaving 12 bases between the germline ends. The CDR3 sequence: CASSQDWSGSYGYTF. CDR3 in DNA: TGTGCCAGCAGCCAAGATTGGTCAGGAAGCTATGGCTACACCTTC.

The CDR3 loop reads CASSPRQGAIYEQYF. In nucleotides, the CDR3 is TGTGCCAGCAGCCCCAGACAGGGGGCGATTTACGAGCAGTACTTC. The V gene is TRBV7-2, the J gene TRBJ2-7, with 10 bases aligning to TRBD1. The germline CDR1 and CDR2 sequences are SGHTA and FQGNSA. This CDR3 region has 15 residues. With 5 bases clipped from V and 4 bases from J, the junction kept 8 bases outside the gene matches.

The genes are TRBV10-3 and TRBJ2-5; no clear D gene. Germline V gene sequence: CDR1 ENHRY, CDR2 SYGVKD. The ends were cut back, 2 bases at V and 1 base at J, with 5 bases in the middle. This CDR3 region has 13 residues. CDR3 loop: CAISERFQETQYF. Written as DNA, the CDR3 is TGTGCCATCAGTGAGCGGTTCCAAGAGACCCAGTACTTC.

The rearrangement joins TRBV4-1 to TRBJ2-6, with D tentatively TRBD2 (5 bases). Deletions cut 0 bases from V and 2 bases from J, with 14 bases between. There are 18 residues in the CDR3. The germline gives CDR1 MGHRA, CDR2 YSYEKL. This CDR3 is CASSQDDLRGAGANVLTF. The CDR3, as DNA: TGCGCCAGCAGCCAAGATGACCTTCGGGGAGCTGGGGCCAACGTCCTGACTTTC.

V and J are TRBV5-1 and TRBJ2-7; 10 bases map to TRBD1. The CDR3 length is 16 residues. Germline-derived CDR1 and CDR2 are SGHRS and YFSETQ. Unmatched junction bases numbered 12, after V lost 3 bases and J lost 6 bases. The CDR3, as DNA: TGCGCCAGCAGCTCGGTCTCCGGGACAGGGGTCGGCGAGCAGTACTTC. Its translation: CASSSVSGTGVGEQYF.